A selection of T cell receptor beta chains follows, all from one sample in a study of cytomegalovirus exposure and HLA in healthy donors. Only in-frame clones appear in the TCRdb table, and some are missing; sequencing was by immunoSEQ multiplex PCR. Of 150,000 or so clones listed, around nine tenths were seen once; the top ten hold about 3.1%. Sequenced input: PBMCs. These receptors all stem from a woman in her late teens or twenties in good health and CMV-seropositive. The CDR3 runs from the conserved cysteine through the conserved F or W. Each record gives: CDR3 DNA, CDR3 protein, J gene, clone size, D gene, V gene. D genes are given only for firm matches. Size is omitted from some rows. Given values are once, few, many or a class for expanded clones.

TGTGCCAGCAGCTCAGACAGGGCGGCCTACAATGAGCAGTTCTTC | CASSSDRAAYNEQFF | TRBJ2-1 | NA | TRBD1 | TRBV11-3
TGTGCCAGCAGCCCCTTCGGGGAGACCCAGTACTTC | CASSPFGETQYF | TRBJ2-5 | NA | NA | TRBV7-2
TGTGCCAGCAGCTCCATCCGGGACTTGCTAGGGAAGACCCAGTACTTC | CASSSIRDLLGKTQYF | TRBJ2-5 | NA | NA | TRBV7-8
TGTGCCAGCAATAAGGGGGGACAGGGCAACTATGGCTACACCTTC | CASNKGGQGNYGYTF | TRBJ1-2 | NA | TRBD1 | TRBV28
TGCGCCAGCAGTGAAGATCCCAGCGGGACGTACACAGATACGCAGTATTTT | CASSEDPSGTYTDTQYF | TRBJ2-3 | few | TRBD2 | TRBV10-1
TGTGCCTGGAGTTTAGGGGGCTACGAGCAGTACTTC | CAWSLGGYEQYF | TRBJ2-7 | NA | NA | TRBV30
TGTGCCAGTAGTATCGACCAGACAGGGTCCTATGGCTACACCTTC | CASSIDQTGSYGYTF | TRBJ1-2 | NA | TRBD1 | TRBV19
TGTGCCAGCAGTCGCCGGGACAGCTCTGGAAACACCATATATTTT | CASSRRDSSGNTIYF | TRBJ1-3 | NA | TRBD1 | TRBV6-6
TGTGCCAGTTGCGGACTAGCGGCGAACACCGGGGAGCTGTTTTTT | CASCGLAANTGELFF | TRBJ2-2 | NA | TRBD2 | TRBV19
TGCGCCAGCAGCTTCTTAGCGGGACAAGGCAATGAGCAGTTCTTC | CASSFLAGQGNEQFF | TRBJ2-1 | NA | TRBD2 | TRBV5-1
TGTGCCAGTAGTATGGGCAGGGGAATCGGGTATAGCAATCAGCCCCAGCATTTT | CASSMGRGIGYSNQPQHF | TRBJ1-5 | NA | NA | TRBV19
TGTGCCTGGAGTGTTAGGACTACCATGAGCTCCTACAATGAGCAGTTCTTC | CAWSVRTTMSSYNEQFF | TRBJ2-1 | NA | NA | TRBV30
TGTGCCAGTAGTATTCAGGGTGAGTCGGGTGAGCAGTTCTTC | CASSIQGESGEQFF | TRBJ2-1 | NA | NA | TRBV19
TGCAGTGCGGGGGGAGCCGGGGAGCTGTTTTTT | CSAGGAGELFF | TRBJ2-2 | NA | TRBD2 | TRBV29-1
TGCGCCAGCAGCTTGGCCCTAGCGGGATACAATGAGCAGTTCTTC | CASSLALAGYNEQFF | TRBJ2-1 | NA | TRBD2 | TRBV5-1
TGTGCCAGCAGCTTAGTTGGCTCCTCCTACGAGCAGTACTTC | CASSLVGSSYEQYF | TRBJ2-7 | NA | NA | TRBV11-3
TGTGCCTGGACCAAGACGGGACAGAATGAAAAACTGTTTTTT | CAWTKTGQNEKLFF | TRBJ1-4 | NA | TRBD1 | TRBV30
TGTGCCAGCAGCCCCATTGGCCATACCTACGAGCAGTACTTC | CASSPIGHTYEQYF | TRBJ2-7 | NA | NA | TRBV5-6
TGTGCCAGCACCCGAGGCGGGGGAAATGAGCCCCAGCATTTT | CASTRGGGNEPQHF | TRBJ1-5 | NA | NA | TRBV28
TGTGCCAGCAGACTAACTAGCGGGGCCTCCTACGAGCAGTACTTC | CASRLTSGASYEQYF | TRBJ2-7 | NA | TRBD2 | TRBV6-5
TGTGCCAGCAGTGAATGGACTGGCACAGATACGCAGTATTTT | CASSEWTGTDTQYF | TRBJ2-3 | NA | NA | TRBV6-1
TGTGCCAGCAGTTCCAGGAGGACCCATACCAGTAGTGAGCAGTTCTTC | CASSSRRTHTSSEQFF | TRBJ2-1 | NA | NA | TRBV25-1
TGTGCCAGCAGTGAAGCAGGGACTGCGGGGGTCTATGGCTACACCTTC | CASSEAGTAGVYGYTF | TRBJ1-2 | NA | NA | TRBV6-1
TGTGCCAGCAGCACCGGACTTCGAGGCAATGAGCAGTTCTTC | CASSTGLRGNEQFF | TRBJ2-1 | NA | NA | TRBV7-6
TGTGCCATCATGCTAGACAGCTCCTACAATGAGCAGTTCTTC | CAIMLDSSYNEQFF | TRBJ2-1 | NA | NA | TRBV10-3
TGTGCCAGCAGCGACCGGGACAGGGTCTACTACGAGCAGTACTTC | CASSDRDRVYYEQYF | TRBJ2-7 | NA | TRBD1 | TRBV7-8
TGTGCCAGCAGCGGTCGCTCGGGGGAATGGAACACTGAAGCTTTCTTT | CASSGRSGEWNTEAFF | TRBJ1-1 | NA | NA | TRBV7-9
TGTGCCAGCAGCTTTGGAGGGACTTCTGGAAACACCATATATTTT | CASSFGGTSGNTIYF | TRBJ1-3 | NA | NA | TRBV7-2
TGTGCCAGCAGGGCCCCACCCGGGTCCAAAAACATTCAGTACTTC | CASRAPPGSKNIQYF | TRBJ2-4 | NA | NA | TRBV6-1
TGTGCCAGCAATAGAATCTCCGAGGGTCAGCCCCAGCATTTT | CASNRISEGQPQHF | TRBJ1-5 | once | NA | TRBV6-6
TGTGCCAGCAGTTTGGGGCGGGAGGGGTCCAATGAGCAGTTCTTC | CASSLGREGSNEQFF | TRBJ2-1 | NA | TRBD2 | TRBV27
TGTGCCAGCAGTTACGGACTCAACAATGAGCAGTTCTTC | CASSYGLNNEQFF | TRBJ2-1 | NA | NA | TRBV6-5
TGTGCCAGCAGGGCTAGCGGGACGGGAGAGCAGTACTTC | CASRASGTGEQYF | TRBJ2-7 | NA | TRBD2 | TRBV6-1
TGCGCCAGCAGCCAAGTAGAGTGGGCCGCAACTAATGAAAAACTGTTTTTT | CASSQVEWAATNEKLFF | TRBJ1-4 | NA | NA | TRBV4-1
TGCACCAGCAGCCTTCCTACACCGGGACTAGACACAGATACGCAGTATTTT | CTSSLPTPGLDTDTQYF | TRBJ2-3 | NA | NA | TRBV1
TGTGCCAGCAGTTACCGGGGTTCCTCTGGAAACACCATATATTTT | CASSYRGSSGNTIYF | TRBJ1-3 | NA | NA | TRBV6-5
TGTGCCAGCACCCCAGGTGCCGATACGCAGTATTTT | CASTPGADTQYF | TRBJ2-3 | NA | NA | TRBV2
TGTGCCTGGAGCCCCCTTCGACTAGCGGTCCTTGAGACCCAGTACTTC | CAWSPLRLAVLETQYF | TRBJ2-5 | NA | TRBD2 | TRBV30
TGTGCCAGCAGCTACAGCAACTATGGCTACACCTTC | CASSYSNYGYTF | TRBJ1-2 | few | NA | TRBV5-6
TGTGCCACCAGCCGACGAACGATGGGACAGGAAGCTTTCTTT | CATSRRTMGQEAFF | TRBJ1-1 | NA | TRBD1 | TRBV15
TGTGCCAGTAGCCTTGACAGGGACTATCAGCCCCAGCATTTT | CASSLDRDYQPQHF | TRBJ1-5 | NA | TRBD1 | TRBV19
TGCGCCAGCAACGTACAGGGCGACACCGGGGAGCTGTTTTTT | CASNVQGDTGELFF | TRBJ2-2 | NA | NA | TRBV5-1
TGTGCCTGGAGTGACTTAGCCGGGGCCAACGTCCTGACTTTC | CAWSDLAGANVLTF | TRBJ2-6 | once | NA | TRBV30
TGTGCCAGCAGCTTACTAGTCTCCTACAATGAGCAGTTCTTC | CASSLLVSYNEQFF | TRBJ2-1 | once | NA | TRBV11-3
TGTGCCAGCAGTTCGGCCGGGGACAGGGGTAAAAAACTGTTTTTT | CASSSAGDRGKKLFF | TRBJ1-4 | NA | TRBD1 | TRBV6-5
TGTGCCTGGAGTCAAGTAGGGATCCGGAGTCTAGCGGGAGGGAACGAGCAGTACTTC | CAWSQVGIRSLAGGNEQYF | TRBJ2-7 | NA | TRBD2 | TRBV30
TGTGCTAGTGGAGGGGACAGGGGAACTTTCACCTCTGGAAACACCATATATTTT | CASGGDRGTFTSGNTIYF | TRBJ1-3 | NA | TRBD1 | TRBV12-5
TGCAGCGTTGAGGTTAGTTACGAGCAGTACTTC | CSVEVSYEQYF | TRBJ2-7 | NA | NA | TRBV29-1
TGTGCCAGCAGTTTATACAGGGGAGAGGGCGGCTACACCTTC | CASSLYRGEGGYTF | TRBJ1-2 | NA | TRBD1 | TRBV27
TGTGCCAGCAGCGGCTATGTGGGAGGGAACGAGCAGTACTTC | CASSGYVGGNEQYF | TRBJ2-7 | NA | TRBD2 | TRBV5-4
TGCGCCAGCAGCTTGGGGGGGAGGACTAATGAAAAACTGTTTTTT | CASSLGGRTNEKLFF | TRBJ1-4 | NA | NA | TRBV5-1